The clone carrying this TCR beta chain was observed a few times. Its antigen is still unknown. These data are taken from a study of response to subunit inactivated influenza vaccine. Whole-study findings and limits: Authors suggested few new T cells are recruited by each seasonal influenza vaccination.

Trimming cost V 6 bases and J 9 bases; bases outside gene matches: 7. The CDR3 covers 12 residues. Per germline, CDR1 MNHEY and CDR2 SVGAGI. TCRdb re-derived calls from the RT-PCR reads in MiXCR, one entry per CDR3 protein. This sample has 600,000 to 850,000 distinct CDR3 sequences, with 12% to 15% found just once. This receptor was taken from a man aged 50 to 59 who received an inactivated influenza vaccine. Sample: PBMCs from blood, taken 14 to 15 days before vaccination. V is TRBV6-5 and J is TRBJ1-1; the match to TRBD1 covers 7 bases. The CDR3 DNA sequence: TGTGCCAGCAGCCTCCGACAGGGCCAAGCTTTCTTT. It encodes CASSLRQGQAFF.